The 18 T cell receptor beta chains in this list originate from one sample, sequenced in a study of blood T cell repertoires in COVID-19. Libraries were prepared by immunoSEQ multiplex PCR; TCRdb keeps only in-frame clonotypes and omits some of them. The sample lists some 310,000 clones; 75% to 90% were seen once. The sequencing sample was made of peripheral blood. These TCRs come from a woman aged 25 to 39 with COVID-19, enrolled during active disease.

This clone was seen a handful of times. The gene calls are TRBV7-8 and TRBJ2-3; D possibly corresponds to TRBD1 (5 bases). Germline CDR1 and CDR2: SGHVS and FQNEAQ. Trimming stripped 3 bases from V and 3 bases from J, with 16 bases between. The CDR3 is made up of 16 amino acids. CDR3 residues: CASSFSAGKRTDTQYF. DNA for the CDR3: TGTGCCAGCAGCTTTTCGGCAGGGAAGCGAACAGATACGCAGTATTTT.

The CDR3 region is CASSLQMTGELFF. CDR3 DNA: TGTGCCAGCAGCCTACAGATGACCGGGGAGCTGTTTTTT. The rearrangement joins TRBV11-2 to TRBJ2-2; D not certain. The CDR3 runs to 13 residues. Germline CDR1 SGHAT, CDR2 FQNNGV. V was trimmed by 5 bases and J by 5 bases, leaving 9 bases between them.

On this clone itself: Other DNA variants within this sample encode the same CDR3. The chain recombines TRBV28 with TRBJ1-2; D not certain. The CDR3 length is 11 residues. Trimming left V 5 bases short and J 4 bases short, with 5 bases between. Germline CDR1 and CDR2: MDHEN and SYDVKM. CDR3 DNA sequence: TGTGCCAGCAGTCTCTCCTATGGCTACACCTTC. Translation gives CASSLSYGYTF.

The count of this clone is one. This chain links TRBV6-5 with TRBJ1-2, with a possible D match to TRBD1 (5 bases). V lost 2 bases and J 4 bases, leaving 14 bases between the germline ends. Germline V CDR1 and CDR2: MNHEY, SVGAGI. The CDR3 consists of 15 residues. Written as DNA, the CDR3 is TGTGCCAGCAGTTACCCGCTAGGGGATGGCTATGGCTACACCTTC. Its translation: CASSYPLGDGYGYTF.

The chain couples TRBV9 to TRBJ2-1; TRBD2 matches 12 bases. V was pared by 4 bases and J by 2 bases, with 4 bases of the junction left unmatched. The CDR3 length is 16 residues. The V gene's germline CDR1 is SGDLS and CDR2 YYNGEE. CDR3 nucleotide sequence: TGTGCCAGCAGCCCGAGGACTAGCGGGACCTACAATGAGCAGTTCTTC. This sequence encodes CASSPRTSGTYNEQFF.

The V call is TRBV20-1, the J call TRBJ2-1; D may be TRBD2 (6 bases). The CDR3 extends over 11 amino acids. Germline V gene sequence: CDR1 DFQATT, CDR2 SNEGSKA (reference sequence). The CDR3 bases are TGCGAGGAGGGCTCCTACAATGAGCAGTTCTTC. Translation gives CEEGSYNEQFF.

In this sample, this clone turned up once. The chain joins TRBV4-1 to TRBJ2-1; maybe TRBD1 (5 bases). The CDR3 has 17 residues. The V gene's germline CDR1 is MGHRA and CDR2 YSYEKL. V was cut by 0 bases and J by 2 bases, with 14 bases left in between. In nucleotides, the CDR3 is TGCGCCAGCAGCCAAGAAGCAGGGCCCCTACCCTACAATGAGCAGTTCTTC. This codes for CASSQEAGPLPYNEQFF.

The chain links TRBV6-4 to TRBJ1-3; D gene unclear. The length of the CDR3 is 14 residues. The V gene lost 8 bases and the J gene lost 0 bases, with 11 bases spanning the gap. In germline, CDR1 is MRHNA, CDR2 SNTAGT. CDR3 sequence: CASFGRGSGNTIYF. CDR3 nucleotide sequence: TGTGCCAGCTTCGGACGGGGCTCTGGAAACACCATATATTTT.

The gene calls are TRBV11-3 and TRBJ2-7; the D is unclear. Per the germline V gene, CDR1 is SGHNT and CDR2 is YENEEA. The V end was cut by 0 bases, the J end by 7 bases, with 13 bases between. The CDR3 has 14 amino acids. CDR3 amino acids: CASSLDGLTDEQYF. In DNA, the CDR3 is TGTGCCAGCAGCTTAGATGGGCTAACGGATGAGCAGTACTTC.

CDR3 DNA: TGCAGCGTTGGTTCAGTTAACTATGGCTACACCTTC. Amino acids: CSVGSVNYGYTF. The chain uses TRBV29-1 and TRBJ1-2; D is undetermined. This CDR3 region has 12 residues. Germline values: CDR1 SQVTM, CDR2 ANQGSEA. V lost 4 bases to trimming and J lost 1 base, with 7 bases between them. Together with reference TRBV29-1 and TRBJ1-2, the CDR3 gives the full variable domain: SAVISQKPSRDICQRGTSLTIQCQVDSQVTMMFWYRQQPGQSLTLIATANQGSEATYESGFVIDKFPISRPNLTFSTLTVSNMSPEDSSIYLCSVGSVNYGYTFGSGTRLTVV.

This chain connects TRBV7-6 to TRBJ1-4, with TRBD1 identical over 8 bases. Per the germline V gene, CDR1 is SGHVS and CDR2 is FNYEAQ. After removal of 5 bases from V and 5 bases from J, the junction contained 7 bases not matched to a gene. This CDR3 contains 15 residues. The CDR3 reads CASSRMGQENEKLFF. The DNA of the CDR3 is TGTGCCAGCAGCCGGATGGGACAGGAGAATGAAAAACTGTTTTTT.

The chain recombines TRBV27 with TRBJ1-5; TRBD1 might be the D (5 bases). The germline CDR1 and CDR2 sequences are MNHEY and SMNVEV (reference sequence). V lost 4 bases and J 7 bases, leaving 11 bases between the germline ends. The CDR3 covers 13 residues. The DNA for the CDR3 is TGTGCCAGCAGTTCAGACAGAAAACAGCCCCAGCATTTT. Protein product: CASSSDRKQPQHF.

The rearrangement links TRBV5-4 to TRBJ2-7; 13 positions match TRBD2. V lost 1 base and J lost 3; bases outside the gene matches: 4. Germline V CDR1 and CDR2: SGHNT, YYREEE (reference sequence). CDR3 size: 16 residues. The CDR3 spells CASSLSGTSGIYEQYF. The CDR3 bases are TGTGCCAGCAGCTTGTCCGGGACTAGCGGGATCTACGAGCAGTACTTC.

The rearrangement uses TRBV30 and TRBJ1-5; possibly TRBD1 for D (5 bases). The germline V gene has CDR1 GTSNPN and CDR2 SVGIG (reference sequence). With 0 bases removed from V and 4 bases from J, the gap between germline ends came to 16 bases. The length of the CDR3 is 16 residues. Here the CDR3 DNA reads TGTGCCTGGAGTGTGAAATTGAAGGGGTCGAATCAGCCCCAGCATTTT. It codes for CAWSVKLKGSNQPQHF.

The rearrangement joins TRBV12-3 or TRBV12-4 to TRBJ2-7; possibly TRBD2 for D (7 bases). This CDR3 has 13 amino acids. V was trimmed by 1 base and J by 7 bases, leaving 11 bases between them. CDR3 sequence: CASSLDGGAEQYF. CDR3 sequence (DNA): TGTGCCAGCAGTTTAGATGGGGGGGCGGAGCAGTACTTC.

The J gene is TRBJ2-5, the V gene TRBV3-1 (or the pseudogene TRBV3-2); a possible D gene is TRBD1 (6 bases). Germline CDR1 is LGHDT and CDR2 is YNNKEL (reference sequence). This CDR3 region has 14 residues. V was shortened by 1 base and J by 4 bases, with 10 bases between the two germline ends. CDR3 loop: CASSQGNRVETQYF. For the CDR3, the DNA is TGTGCCAGCAGCCAAGGGAACAGGGTAGAGACCCAGTACTTC.

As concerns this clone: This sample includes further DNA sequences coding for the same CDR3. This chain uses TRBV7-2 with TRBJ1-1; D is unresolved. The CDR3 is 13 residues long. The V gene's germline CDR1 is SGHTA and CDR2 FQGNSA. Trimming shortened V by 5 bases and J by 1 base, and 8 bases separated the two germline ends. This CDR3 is CASSLTENTEAFF. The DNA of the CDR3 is TGTGCCAGCAGCCTAACAGAGAACACTGAAGCTTTCTTT.

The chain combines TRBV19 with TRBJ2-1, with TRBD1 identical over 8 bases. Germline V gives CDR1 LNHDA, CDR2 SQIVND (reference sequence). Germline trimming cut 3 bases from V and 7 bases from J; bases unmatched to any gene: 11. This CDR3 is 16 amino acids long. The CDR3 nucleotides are TGTGCCAGTAGTATTACGGCAGGGGGCAGGTTAAATGAGCAGTTCTTC. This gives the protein CASSITAGGRLNEQFF.